The 3 T cell receptor beta chains below come from one sample, sequenced in a study of cytomegalovirus exposure and HLA in healthy donors. PCR involved 60 Vbeta and 13 Jbeta primers. Repertoires were generated with immunoSEQ multiplex PCR, while TCRdb's copy carries only in-frame clones and drops some. The sample shows around 200,000 clones, 75% to 80% of them seen only once. Sequences were obtained from PBMCs. These receptors all come from a young man in good health and CMV-seronegative.

The V call is TRBV11-2, the J call TRBJ1-4; D is possibly TRBD1 (5 bases). This CDR3 has 16 residues. Germline V gives CDR1 SGHAT, CDR2 FQNNGV. The V end lost 5 bases, the J end lost 5 bases, and 18 bases lay between the germline ends. As DNA, the CDR3 is TGTGCCAGCAGCCTCGTGACGGGCACAGGCAATGAAAAACTGTTTTTT. This codes for CASSLVTGTGNEKLFF.

This chain connects TRBV4-2 to TRBJ2-3, with 13 bases aligning to TRBD2. V trimming: 2 bases; J trimming: 1 base; junction bases outside the gene matches: 6. The germline gives CDR1 LGHNA, CDR2 YNFKEQ. The CDR3 contains 18 residues. CDR3 coding DNA: TGTGCCAGCAGCCAAAGGACTAGCGGGAGTGAGGGCACAGATACGCAGTATTTT. It translates to CASSQRTSGSEGTDTQYF.

CDR3 region: CASGDRYNEQFF. The CDR3, as DNA: TGCGCCAGCGGGGACAGATACAATGAGCAGTTCTTC. The chain is built from TRBV5-1 and TRBJ2-1, with 7 bases identical to TRBD1. The length of the CDR3 is 12 residues. The ends lost 7 bases at V and 4 bases at J; junction bases unmatched: 2. Germline lookup yields CDR1 SGHRS and CDR2 YFSETQ.